This TCR beta chain emerged from a study of OX40 agonist ivuxolimab in advanced cancers. Some clones are missing from TCRdb's copy, which holds only in-frame ones; the method was immunoSEQ multiplex PCR. Of about 89,000 clones detected, 70% to 90% appear once; the ten largest clones hold 0.25% to 0.3%. CDR1 and CDR2 (germline): SGHNT, YYREEE (reference sequence). The CDR3 has 14 residues. V shed 6 bases and J 1 base; nucleotides not matched to a gene: 6. Material: CD4+ or CD8+ T cells sorted from blood, obtained in a trial of the OX40 agonist ivuxolimab. The sequence came from an adult with an advanced solid tumor such as melanoma, head and neck, liver or kidney cancer. The chain couples TRBV5-4 to TRBJ1-1; TRBD1 agrees at 7 bases. CDR3 sequence (DNA): TGTGCCAGCAAGGGAGGGACAGCGAACACTGAAGCTTTCTTT. Protein: CASKGGTANTEAFF.